This T cell receptor (beta chain) is drawn from a study of blood T cell repertoires in COVID-19. As for the study in general: The study drew acute and convalescent COVID-19 samples from the United States, Italy and Spain.

In the source study's methods: Reference gene primer amplification gave estimated nucleated cell counts. Measured with immunoSEQ multiplex PCR; TCRdb has only the in-frame clones, and not every one. V and J calls and clone size come straight from that table; D and trimming were deduced from the DNA. This sample has about 300,000 clones, with about 93% found just once. Recovery meant two consecutive negative NP/OP PCR tests, professional clearance, or resolved symptoms. This CDR3 is 15 amino acids long. Germline V gene lookup returns CDR1 SGDLS and CDR2 YYNGEE. V was clipped by 0 bases and J by 0 bases; unmatched bases: 1.

Sample: PBMCs or T cells enriched from blood (not recorded which). The chain recombines TRBV9 with TRBJ2-7; the match to TRBD2 covers 9 bases. The receptor was derived from a woman aged 25 to 45 who had recovered from COVID-19. CDR3 region: CASSVDSGSSYEQYF. The CDR3 DNA sequence: TGTGCCAGCAGCGTAGATAGCGGGAGCTCCTACGAGCAGTACTTC.